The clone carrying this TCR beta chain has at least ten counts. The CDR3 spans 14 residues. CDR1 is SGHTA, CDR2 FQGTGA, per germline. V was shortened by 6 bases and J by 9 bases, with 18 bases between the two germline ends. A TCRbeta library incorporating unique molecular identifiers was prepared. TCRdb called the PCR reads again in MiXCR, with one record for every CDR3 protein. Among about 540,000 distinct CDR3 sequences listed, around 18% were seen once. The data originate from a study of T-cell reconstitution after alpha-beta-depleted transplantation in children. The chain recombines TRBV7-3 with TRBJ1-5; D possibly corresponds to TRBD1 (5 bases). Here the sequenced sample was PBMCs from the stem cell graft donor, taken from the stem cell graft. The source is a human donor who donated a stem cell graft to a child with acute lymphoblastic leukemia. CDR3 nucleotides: TGTGCCAGCAGTCTGCAGGGAGGTCTTGGGCCCCAGCATTTT. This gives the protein CASSLQGGLGPQHF.